Listed below are T cell receptor beta chains from one sample, sequenced in a study of shared clonotypes between healthy human individuals. TCRdb's table, derived via immunoSEQ multiplex PCR, lists solely in-frame clones and lacks some. The table lists about 1.1 million clones, approximately 80% of them singletons. Sequenced: memory CD4+ T cells from PBMCs. The receptors shown here come from a man in his late teens or twenties in good health. Some clones in this sample may be carry-over from other donors' samples. Both conserved end residues are part of each CDR3. The D gene is left open where the match is weak.

D	V	J	DNA	CDR3
NA	TRBV7-2	TRBJ1-5	TGTGCCAGCAGCCTGGGTGGGGCGAGCGGGAGGCCCCAGCATTTT	CASSLGGASGRPQHF
TRBD2	TRBV29-1	TRBJ2-5	TGCAGCGCACCCTCGGGAGGGAGAGGCCAAGAGACCCAGTACTTC	CSAPSGGRGQETQYF
NA	TRBV5-5	TRBJ1-2	TGTGCCAGCAGCTTCCGGGCCTGGGAGGGCTACACCTTC	CASSFRAWEGYTF
NA	TRBV4-3	TRBJ2-3	TGCGCCAGCAGCCTGCTCTTGGTCACAGATACGCAGTATTTT	CASSLLLVTDTQYF
TRBD2	TRBV5-1	TRBJ2-1	TGCGCCAGCAGCTCCGGGACTACCGGCGATGAGCAGTTCTTC	CASSSGTTGDEQFF
NA	TRBV14	TRBJ2-5	TGTGCCAGCAGCCGTCCGACAGTGAGGGGAGAGACCCAGTACTTC	CASSRPTVRGETQYF
NA	TRBV2	TRBJ1-1	TGTGCCAGCAGTTACAGGGTGGCTTTCTTT	CASSYRVAFF
NA	TRBV28	TRBJ2-2	TGTGCCAGCAGTTTGATTGGGGGAAGACTGTTTTTT	CASSLIGGRLFF
TRBD2	TRBV30	TRBJ2-7	TGTGCCTGGAGTCCGGGACTAGCAGCTCCCGAGCAGTACTTC	CAWSPGLAAPEQYF
NA	TRBV6-1	TRBJ1-1	TGTGCCAGCAGTGAAGTACTCGAGGCCTGGGGGGTGTGGGGTGAAGCTTTCTTT	CASSEVLEAWGVWGEAFF
TRBD1	TRBV30	TRBJ2-5	TGTGCCTGGATCCCCAAGCAGGCGGGACAGGGTTTGTGGGAGACCCAGTACTTC	CAWIPKQAGQGLWETQYF
NA	TRBV7-9	TRBJ1-1	TGTGCCAGCAGCTTAGTCCCAAGTGAGACTTTCTTT	CASSLVPSETFF
NA	TRBV25-1	TRBJ1-1	TGTGCCAGCAGTGAATCGGGGGAGAACACTGAAGCTTTCTTC	CASSESGENTEAFF
NA	TRBV7-3	TRBJ2-3	TGTGCCAGCAGCTTTGGAGATACGCAGTATTTT	CASSFGDTQYF
NA	TRBV29-1	TRBJ1-2	TGCAGCGTTGCGTGGGGCAACTATGGCTACACCTTC	CSVAWGNYGYTF
NA	TRBV30	TRBJ1-4	TGTGCCTGGAGTGTTGACTACGCAGAAAAACTGTTTTTT	CAWSVDYAEKLFF
NA	TRBV28	TRBJ2-5	TGTGCCAGCAGTTTGGGCTTCGGTGCTAAAGGGCCCCAGGAGACCCAGTACTTC	CASSLGFGAKGPQETQYF
NA	TRBV19	TRBJ1-4	TGTGCCAGTACCAGCCCCCGGGACCAGCGGGCAACTAATGAAAAACTGTTTTTT	CASTSPRDQRATNEKLFF
NA	TRBV5-1	TRBJ2-2	TGCGCCAGCAGCCAACAGGGACCCCAGAACACCGGGGAGCTGTTTTTT	CASSQQGPQNTGELFF
TRBD2	TRBV9	TRBJ2-2	TGTGCCAGCAGCGTAGCCCTAGCGGGAAACACCGGGGAGCTGTTTTTT	CASSVALAGNTGELFF
NA	TRBV30	TRBJ1-1	TGTGCCTGGAGTAAGGGGTTACTGTCTGTGGCTTTCTTT	CAWSKGLLSVAFF
NA	TRBV7-8	TRBJ2-3	TGTGCCAGCAGCAAGCGGGGACATCCATCCACAGATACGCAGTATTTT	CASSKRGHPSTDTQYF
NA	TRBV10-3	TRBJ1-1	TGTGCCATCAGGGACAGTCGGAACACTGAAGCTTTCTTT	CAIRDSRNTEAFF
TRBD2	TRBV29-1	TRBJ2-3	TGCAGCGTTGCGAGACTAGCGGGAGATAGCACAGATACGCAGTATTTT	CSVARLAGDSTDTQYF